Below, 7 T cell receptor beta chains from the same sample are listed, as sequenced in a study of blood T cell repertoires in COVID-19. Profiling relied on immunoSEQ multiplex PCR, and the TCRdb table lists in-frame clones only, not all of them. The sample comprises around 400,000 clones, 87% of which are singletons, and roughly 2.1% rests with the top ten. The sample consisted of peripheral blood. Every receptor here comes from a woman aged 60-75 years with COVID-19, enrolled during active disease.

The chain carries TRBV27 and TRBJ1-4; D is undetermined. Germline assignment: CDR1 MNHEY and CDR2 SMNVEV (reference sequence). The CDR3 is 15 amino acids. With 6 bases removed from V and 4 bases from J, the gap between germline ends came to 15 bases. The CDR3 DNA follows: TGTGCCAGCAGCCCCCTCGGAGGGATTAATGAAAAACTGTTTTTT. It is translated as CASSPLGGINEKLFF.

This chain joins TRBV6-5 and TRBJ1-2; the match to TRBD1 covers 7 bases. The junction had 3 bases not matched to a gene; V was cut back by 4 bases and J by 4 bases. CDR3 length: 13 amino acids. In germline, CDR1 is MNHEY, CDR2 SVGAGI. The DNA of the CDR3 is TGTGCCAGCAGTTCGACAGGGACCTATGGCTACACCTTC. Translating it yields CASSSTGTYGYTF.

This chain connects TRBV7-8 to TRBJ1-2; D possibly corresponds to TRBD1 (6 bases). The germline V gene encodes CDR1 SGHVS and CDR2 FQNEAQ. V was cut by 1 base and J by 5 bases, with 20 bases left in between. The CDR3 covers 17 residues. The CDR3 region is CASSLGARGGVRYGYTF. The CDR3 DNA reads TGTGCCAGCAGCTTAGGGGCCCGGGGGGGCGTGCGGTATGGCTACACCTTC.

V and J are TRBV6-6 and TRBJ2-7; tentative D call: TRBD2 (7 bases). V was trimmed by 6 bases and J by 6 bases, leaving 18 bases between them. Germline values: CDR1 MNHNY, CDR2 SVGAGI (reference sequence). The CDR3 extends over 14 amino acids. The CDR3 bases are TGTGCCAGCAGCTTACTGGGGGGGCTTCGCGAGCAGTACTTC. Residues: CASSLLGGLREQYF.

The rearrangement joins TRBV20-1 to TRBJ1-2, with 7 nucleotides matching TRBD1. CDR3 size: 11 residues. V lost 7 bases and J lost 8; bases outside the gene matches: 7. The V gene's germline CDR1 is DFQATT and CDR2 SNEGSKA (reference sequence). This CDR3 is CSVSRGKGYTF. The CDR3, as DNA: TGCAGTGTTTCCAGGGGGAAGGGCTACACCTTC.

The rearrangement uses TRBV5-1 and TRBJ1-1, with D hard to call. With 0 bases removed from V and 4 bases from J, the gap between germline ends came to 10 bases. The CDR3 has 14 residues. Germline CDR1 reads SGHRS; CDR2 reads YFSETQ. The CDR3 reads CASSLGSGITEAFF. DNA of the CDR3: TGCGCCAGCAGCTTGGGTTCCGGGATCACTGAAGCTTTCTTT. The complete variable domain, with remaining parts taken from reference TRBV5-1 and TRBJ1-1, reads KAGVTQTPRYLIKTRGQQVTLSCSPISGHRSVSWYQQTPGQGLQFLFEYFSETQRNKGNFPGRFSGRQFSNSRSEMNVSTLELGDSALYLCASSLGSGITEAFFGQGTRLTVV.

The chain uses TRBV1 and TRBJ2-3; TRBD2, the D gene given by the table, was not confirmed from the DNA. TRBV1 represents a pseudogene. This CDR3 region has 17 residues. This CDR3 is CTSSQKGLAEITDTQYF. DNA for the CDR3: TGCACCAGCAGCCAGAAGGGACTAGCGGAAATCACAGATACGCAGTATTTT.